This T cell receptor (beta chain) was found in a study of T cells after yellow fever vaccination. Overall study: Preparation used SMART-Seq v4 Ultra Low Input for the low-cell-number fractions.

This clonotype has only a few counts. The antigen is not known. Whole-study findings and limits: Some clonotypes, a small share, were shared between CD4 and CD8 compartments.

Making TCR cDNA involved 5'RACE template switching, which added UMIs and a universal primer site. From the 5' RACE reads, TCRdb called clonotypes with MiXCR, one entry per CDR3 protein. The sample lists a few hundred thousand distinct CDR3 sequences, 17% occurring once. The CDR3 consists of 13 residues. The sample here was PBMCs, taken 5 days after the first yellow fever vaccination. The V and J genes are TRBV21-1 and TRBJ2-7; the table names TRBD2, a call not compared with the DNA. TRBV21-1 is described as a pseudogene. This receptor was obtained from a man aged 18-30 years who received the YFV17D yellow fever vaccine. CDR3 loop: CASSKGEGVEQYF. In nucleotides, the CDR3 is TGTGCCAGCAGCAAAGGGGAGGGGGTCGAGCAGTACTTC.